This T cell receptor beta chain appears in the sequencing data of a study of T cell changes during pregnancy in multiple sclerosis. The protocol was immunoSEQ multiplex PCR, while the TCRdb copy is restricted to in-frame clones and leaves out a portion. The repertoire holds roughly 27,000 clones, with 88% as singletons. Germline V gives CDR1 MDHEN, CDR2 SYDVKM. This CDR3 spans 16 amino acids. Trimming cost V 5 bases and J 5 bases, with 21 bases left between them. The TCR sequence derives from a female donor with multiple sclerosis, enrolled in a pregnancy study. The gene calls are TRBV28 and TRBJ2-5, with D possibly being TRBD1 (7 bases). The source was CD8+ T cells from peripheral blood mononuclear cells, collected in the second trimester of pregnancy. The CDR3 nucleotides are TGTGCCAGCAGTCCCACGGGGGAAGGGGGCGCGGAGACCCAGTACTTC. It codes for CASSPTGEGGAETQYF.